This TCR beta chain was found in a study of OX40 agonist ivuxolimab in advanced cancers. Study summary: Partial responses were seen in three patients, one with hepatocellular carcinoma and two with cutaneous melanoma. Study observations and caveats: CD8+ T cells averaged more expanded clones than CD4+.

Produced via immunoSEQ multiplex PCR; TCRdb's table is partial and in-frame only. The profile covers 70,000 to 95,000 clones, with about 81% appearing a single time and approximately 1.5% taken by the ten largest. Germline V CDR1 and CDR2: GTSNPN, SVGIG (reference sequence). Trimming cost V 5 bases and J 2 bases, with 15 bases left between them. The CDR3 is 14 amino acids. This clone has only one observation. Its specificity is unknown. The TCR originated in an adult with an advanced solid tumor such as melanoma, head and neck, liver or kidney cancer. The sample in question was CD4+ or CD8+ T cells sorted from blood, obtained in a trial of the OX40 agonist ivuxolimab. The rearrangement links TRBV30 to TRBJ1-2; D remains ambiguous. CDR3 residues: CAWGPFLSNYGYTF. The CDR3 DNA reads TGTGCCTGGGGTCCCTTTCTTTCAAACTATGGCTACACCTTC.